Below, one TCR beta chain is given with its context. Original handling: For nucleated cells, counts were estimated from reference gene primer amplification. The data were produced by immunoSEQ multiplex PCR, yet TCRdb's version contains in-frame clones alone and is incomplete. V and J calls and clone size are copied from that table; D and trimming were computed from the DNA. Of 80,000 to 100,000 clones in the sample, about 85% are singletons; the top ten hold about 4.1%. The CDR3 totals 16 residues. Germline V CDR1 and CDR2: MGHRA, YSYEKL. V gave up 0 bases and J gave up 5 bases, with 14 bases separating them. This sample stems from a study of blood T cell repertoires in COVID-19. Study summary: Researchers got acute and convalescent COVID-19 samples from the United States, Italy and Spain. Sources were T cells, B-cell-depleted T cells, or PBMCs; the material itself was cDNA or gDNA.

The sequencing sample was made of peripheral blood. This receptor was taken from a man aged 55 to 70 with acute or convalescent COVID-19. The chain links TRBV4-1 to TRBJ1-5; D call uncertain. In DNA form, the CDR3 reads TGCGCCAGCAGCCAAGATCGAGGCGGGAACTATCAGCCCCAGCATTTT. This encodes CASSQDRGGNYQPQHF.